The 21 T cell receptor beta chains given below trace back to one sample, sequenced in a study of blood T cell repertoires in COVID-19. Repertoires were generated with immunoSEQ multiplex PCR, while TCRdb's copy carries only in-frame clones and drops some. The top ten clones hold about 10% of a sample with 200,000 to 250,000 clones, 87% of them seen once. The sample consisted of PBMCs or T cells enriched from blood (not recorded which). The origin of the receptors is a man aged 30 to 39 who had recovered from COVID-19.

The chain employs TRBV7-3 and TRBJ2-2, with 8 positions matching TRBD2. Germline lookup yields CDR1 SGHTA and CDR2 FQGTGA. The V gene end was trimmed by 5 bases and the J gene end by 6 bases; junction bases not matched to a gene: 17. The CDR3 covers 18 residues. The DNA of the CDR3 is TGTGCCAGCAGCGGACGACGGGGGGGCCCTTTGGGCTCCGGGGAGCTGTTTTTT. It yields the protein CASSGRRGGPLGSGELFF. Full variable domain (rest looked up from reference TRBV7-3 and TRBJ2-2): GAGVSQTPSNKVTEKGKYVELRCDPISGHTALYWYRQSLGQGPEFLIYFQGTGAADDSGLPNDRFFAVRPEGSVSTLKIQRTERGDSAVYLCASSGRRGGPLGSGELFFGEGSRLTVL.

The V call is TRBV5-1, the J call TRBJ2-7, with D perhaps matching TRBD2 (5 bases). The germline V gene has CDR1 SGHRS and CDR2 YFSETQ. V dropped 0 bases and J dropped 1 base, with 11 bases sitting between them. The CDR3 contains 15 residues. CDR3 sequence (DNA): TGCGCCAGCAGCTTGGGGTCGACTACATCCTACGAGCAGTACTTC. Its translation: CASSLGSTTSYEQYF.

This clone occurred once. This rearrangement joins TRBV4-2 to TRBJ2-2; D is undetermined. Trimming removed 4 bases from V and 5 bases from J, with 5 bases in between. Per germline, CDR1 LGHNA and CDR2 YNFKEQ. The CDR3 runs 12 residues. The CDR3 coding sequence is TGTGCCAGCAGCCCCAGAACCGGGGAGCTGTTTTTT. Its protein product is CASSPRTGELFF.

The chain has TRBV5-1 and TRBJ1-1, with D unclear. Germline CDR1 and CDR2: SGHRS and YFSETQ. V lost 2 bases and J 1 base, leaving 6 bases between the germline ends. CDR3 length equals 13 residues. CDR3 loop: CASSLRRNTEAFF. CDR3 in DNA: TGCGCCAGCAGCTTACGTAGGAACACTGAAGCTTTCTTT.

This clone was detected only once. CDR3 loop: CASRRGGVSTDTQYF. In nucleotides, the CDR3 is TGTGCCAGCAGGCGCGGGGGGGTCAGCACAGATACGCAGTATTTT. The chain couples TRBV7-2 to TRBJ2-3; TRBD2 matches 9 bases. V lost 6 bases and J lost 0; bases outside the gene matches: 4. Germline CDR1 SGHTA, CDR2 FQGNSA. The CDR3 length is 15 residues.

The chain couples TRBV7-2 to TRBJ2-7; 10 nucleotides match TRBD1. Germline trimming cut 0 bases from V and 4 bases from J; bases unmatched to any gene: 3. This CDR3 is built from 15 residues. The V gene's germline CDR1 is SGHTA and CDR2 FQGNSA. The DNA of the CDR3 is TGTGCCAGCAGCTTAGCGGGACAGGGGTGGTACGAGCAGTACTTC. Protein sequence: CASSLAGQGWYEQYF.

The genes are TRBV27 and TRBJ2-2, with D perhaps TRBD2 (6 bases). Per germline, CDR1 MNHEY and CDR2 SMNVEV (reference sequence). This CDR3 is 16 amino acids long. The V gene lost 5 bases and the J gene lost 4 bases, with 17 bases spanning the gap. CDR3: CASSGRLVSSTGELFF. In DNA, the CDR3 is TGTGCCAGCAGTGGCCGACTAGTTTCCAGCACCGGGGAGCTGTTTTTT.

V gene TRBV7-9 combines with J gene TRBJ2-1, with D possibly matching TRBD2 (5 bases). From germline, CDR1 is SEHNR and CDR2 FQNEAQ (reference sequence). V shed 1 base and J shed 7 bases, with 14 bases lying between them. CDR3 length: 15 residues. CDR3 nucleotides: TGTGCCAGCAGCTTAGACCGGACTCTGATGAATGAGCAGTTCTTC. Translated: CASSLDRTLMNEQFF.

This clone was counted between two and nine times. This CDR3 is also generated by other DNA sequences in the sample. V and J are TRBV7-9 and TRBJ2-6, with D perhaps TRBD2 (6 bases). This CDR3 is built from 15 residues. V lost 2 bases to trimming and J lost 2 bases, with 7 bases between them. CDR1 is SEHNR, CDR2 FQNEAQ, per germline (reference sequence). As DNA, the CDR3 is TGTGCCAGCAGCTTAACGGGAGCTGGGGCCAACGTCCTGACTTTC. This translates into CASSLTGAGANVLTF.

This chain joins TRBV7-2 and TRBJ1-1, with D possibly being TRBD1 (5 bases). Trimming stripped 3 bases from V and 3 bases from J, with 14 bases between. CDR1 and CDR2 (germline): SGHTA, FQGNSA. This CDR3 comprises 15 residues. CDR3 sequence: CASSFRFQGYTEAFF. Written as DNA, the CDR3 is TGTGCCAGCAGCTTCAGGTTTCAGGGTTACACTGAAGCTTTCTTT.

The V call is TRBV7-9, the J call TRBJ1-1; possible D gene TRBD1, 5 bases. Germline-derived CDR1 and CDR2 are SEHNR and FQNEAQ (reference sequence). The V end was cut by 6 bases, the J end by 8 bases, with 19 bases between. The CDR3 sequence is 14 residues long. CDR3 DNA sequence: TGTGCCAGCAGACTTGCAGGGAAGGGCGCGGAAGCTTTCTTT. This translates into CASRLAGKGAEAFF.

The rearrangement joins TRBV6-5 to TRBJ1-4; possible D gene TRBD1, 6 bases. The V and J ends lost 4 bases and 3 bases respectively, with 12 bases between them. CDR1 and CDR2 (germline): MNHEY, SVGAGI. CDR3 length: 15 residues. The CDR3 is CASSSQTGPNEKLFF. DNA of the CDR3: TGTGCCAGCAGTTCTCAGACAGGCCCTAATGAAAAACTGTTTTTT.

This sequence joins TRBV5-6 and TRBJ2-7, with 7 nucleotides matching TRBD2. The CDR3 has 14 residues. CDR1 SGHDT and CDR2 YYEEEE come from the germline V gene. The J segment lost 2 bases and the V segment lost 2 bases, leaving 4 bases of the junction unmatched. Here the CDR3 DNA reads TGTGCCAGCAGCTTCCGCGGGACTACCTACGAGCAGTACTTC. Its translation is CASSFRGTTYEQYF.

The chain recombines TRBV7-9 with TRBJ1-1, with 7 bases fitting TRBD1. There are 13 residues in the CDR3. V shed 7 bases, J shed 4 bases, and the junction held 6 bases outside the gene matches. CDR1 SEHNR and CDR2 FQNEAQ come from the germline V gene (reference sequence). CDR3: CASTTQGGTEAFF. CDR3 nucleotide sequence: TGTGCCAGCACCACCCAGGGGGGCACTGAAGCTTTCTTT.

This chain links TRBV14 with TRBJ2-1; D is possibly TRBD2 (6 bases). Trimming pared 3 bases from V and 3 bases from J, leaving 12 bases between. CDR1 and CDR2 (germline): SGHDN, FVKESK. This CDR3 region has 15 residues. CDR3 residues: CASSQPGLNYNEQFF. CDR3 sequence (DNA): TGTGCCAGCAGCCAGCCGGGACTTAACTACAATGAGCAGTTCTTC. The full variable domain, in which reference TRBV14 and TRBJ2-1 provide the parts outside the CDR3, is EAGVTQFPSHSVIEKGQTVTLRCDPISGHDNLYWYRRVMGKEIKFLLHFVKESKQDESGMPNNRFLAERTGGTYSTLKVQPAELEDSGVYFCASSQPGLNYNEQFFGPGTRLTVL.

Details on this clone: Different DNA sequences within this sample yield the same CDR3. The chain uses TRBV3-1 (or the pseudogene TRBV3-2) and TRBJ1-2; a weak D match, TRBD1 (5 bases). Deletions cut 1 base from V and 5 bases from J, with 5 bases between. In germline, CDR1 is LGHDT, CDR2 YNNKEL (reference sequence). The CDR3 covers 12 residues. CDR3 loop: CASSQAGYGYTF. CDR3 sequence (DNA): TGTGCCAGCAGCCAAGCAGGGTATGGCTACACCTTC.

The J gene is TRBJ1-4, the V gene TRBV11-2; 7 bases align to TRBD1. The CDR3 is 16 amino acids. V was pared by 3 bases and J by 6 bases, with 10 bases of the junction left unmatched. Germline CDR1 reads SGHAT; CDR2 reads FQNNGV. The CDR3 loop reads CASSFNPTGSYEKLFF. CDR3 in DNA: TGTGCCAGCAGCTTTAACCCGACAGGGTCTTATGAAAAACTGTTTTTT.

The chain has TRBV28 and TRBJ2-1, with 7 bases that match TRBD2. CDR1 MDHEN and CDR2 SYDVKM come from the germline V gene. J gave up 2 bases and V 7 bases, and 5 bases lay outside the gene matches. The CDR3 is 14 amino acids. CDR3 nucleotides: TGTGCCAGCAAGCTGGGGACTACCTACAATGAGCAGTTCTTC. It specifies CASKLGTTYNEQFF.

A remark on this clone: This sample also contains other DNA sequences that code for the same CDR3. The chain couples TRBV3-1 (or the pseudogene TRBV3-2) to TRBJ1-1; TRBD1 is a possible D gene (6 bases). CDR3 length: 13 amino acids. V lost 1 base to trimming and J lost 4 bases, with 7 bases between them. Germline CDR1 and CDR2: LGHDT and YNNKEL (reference sequence). The CDR3 sequence: CASSQGGGTEAFF. CDR3 DNA sequence: TGTGCCAGCAGCCAAGGAGGGGGCACTGAAGCTTTCTTT.

V and J are TRBV6-5 and TRBJ2-7, with D perhaps matching TRBD1 (6 bases). V was shortened by 6 bases and J by 3 bases, with 18 bases between the two germline ends. The CDR3 is 15 amino acids. The germline V gene encodes CDR1 MNHEY and CDR2 SVGAGI. CDR3 in DNA: TGTGCCAGCAGCACGGGACACCGTTATTTCTACGAGCAGTACTTC. This sequence encodes CASSTGHRYFYEQYF.

The chain carries TRBV2 and TRBJ1-2; 12 bases are a match to TRBD1. V lost 6 bases, J lost 4 bases, and 6 bases stayed unmatched. The CDR3 runs to 15 residues. The germline V gene has CDR1 SNHLY and CDR2 FYNNEI. CDR3 loop: CASRPGQGAGYGYTF. The CDR3 DNA reads as TGTGCCAGCAGACCGGGACAGGGGGCCGGCTATGGCTACACCTTC.